This T cell receptor beta chain is drawn from a study of blood T cell repertoires in COVID-19. The assay was immunoSEQ multiplex PCR, and TCRdb's table has in-frame clones only and misses some. The repertoire holds under 250,000 clones, with around 81% as singletons. CDR1 and CDR2 (germline): SGHTS, YDEGEE. V lost 9 bases to trimming and J lost 0 bases, with 16 bases between them. This CDR3 comprises 15 residues. V and J are TRBV5-8 and TRBJ1-3, with a weak D call TRBD1 (5 bases). The specimen was peripheral blood. This TCR was sampled from a woman aged 55 to 70 with active or convalescent COVID-19. The CDR3 reads CATGGTPSSGNTIYF. The CDR3 DNA sequence: TGTGCCACCGGAGGGACGCCAAGCTCTGGAAACACCATATATTTT.